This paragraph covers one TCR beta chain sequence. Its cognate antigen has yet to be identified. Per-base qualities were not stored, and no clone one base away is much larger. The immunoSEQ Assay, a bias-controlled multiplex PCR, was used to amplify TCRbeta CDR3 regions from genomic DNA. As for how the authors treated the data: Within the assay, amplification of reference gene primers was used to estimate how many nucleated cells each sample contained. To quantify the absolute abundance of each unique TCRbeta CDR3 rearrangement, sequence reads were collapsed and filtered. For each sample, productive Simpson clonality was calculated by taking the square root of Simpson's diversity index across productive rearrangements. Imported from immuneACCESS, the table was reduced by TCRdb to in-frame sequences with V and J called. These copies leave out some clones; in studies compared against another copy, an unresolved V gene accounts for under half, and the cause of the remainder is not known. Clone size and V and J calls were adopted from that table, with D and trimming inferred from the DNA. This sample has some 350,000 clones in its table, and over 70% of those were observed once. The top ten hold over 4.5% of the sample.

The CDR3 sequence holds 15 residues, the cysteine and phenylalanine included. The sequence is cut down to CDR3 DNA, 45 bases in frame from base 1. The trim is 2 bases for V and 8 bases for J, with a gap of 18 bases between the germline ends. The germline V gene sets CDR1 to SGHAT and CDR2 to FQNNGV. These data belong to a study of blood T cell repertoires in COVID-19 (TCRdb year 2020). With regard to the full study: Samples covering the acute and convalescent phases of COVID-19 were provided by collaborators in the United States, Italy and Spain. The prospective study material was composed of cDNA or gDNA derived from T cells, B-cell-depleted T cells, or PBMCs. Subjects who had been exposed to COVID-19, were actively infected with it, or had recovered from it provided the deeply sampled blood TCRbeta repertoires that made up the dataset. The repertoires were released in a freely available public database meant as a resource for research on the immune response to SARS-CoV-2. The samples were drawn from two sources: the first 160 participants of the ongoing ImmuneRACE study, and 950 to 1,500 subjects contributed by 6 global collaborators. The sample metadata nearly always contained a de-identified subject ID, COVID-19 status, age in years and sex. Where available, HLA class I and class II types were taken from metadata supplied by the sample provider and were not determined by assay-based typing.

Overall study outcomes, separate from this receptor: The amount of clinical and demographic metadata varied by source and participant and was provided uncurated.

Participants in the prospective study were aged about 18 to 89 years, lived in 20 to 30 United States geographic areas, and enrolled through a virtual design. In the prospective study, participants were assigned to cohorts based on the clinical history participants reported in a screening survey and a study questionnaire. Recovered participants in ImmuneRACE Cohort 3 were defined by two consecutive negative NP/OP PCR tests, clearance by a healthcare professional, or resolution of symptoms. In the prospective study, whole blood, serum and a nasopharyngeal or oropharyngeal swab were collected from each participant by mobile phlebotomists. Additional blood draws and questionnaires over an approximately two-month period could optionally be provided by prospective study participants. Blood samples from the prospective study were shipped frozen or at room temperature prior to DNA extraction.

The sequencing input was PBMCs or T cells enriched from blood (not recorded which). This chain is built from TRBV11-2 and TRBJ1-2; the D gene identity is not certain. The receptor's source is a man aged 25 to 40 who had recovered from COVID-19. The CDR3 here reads CASSLINNNYYGYTF. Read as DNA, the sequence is TGTGCCAGCAGCTTAATAAATAACAACTATTACGGCTACACCTTC.